The 21 T cell receptor beta chains presented below share a single source sample, sequenced in a study of blood T cell repertoires in COVID-19 (dated by TCRdb to 2020 to 2022). Library preparation used the immunoSEQ multiplex PCR assay. The source is immuneACCESS, and TCRdb retained only in-frame sequences with V and J called. Part of the clones is not carried over; for the studies checked, unresolved V genes explain less than half of this, and the remainder is unexplained. The sample records about 63,000 clones, about four fifths of which are singletons. The ten largest clones take up roughly 6% of the sample. Material for sequencing was peripheral blood. The receptor set was obtained from a human donor in a cohort sampled during active COVID-19.

The chain joins TRBV19 to TRBJ1-2, with TRBD1 as a possible D gene (6 bases). Trimming removed 1 base at V and 4 bases at J, with 10 bases between. Germline-derived CDR1 and CDR2 are LNHDA and SQIVND (reference sequence). This CDR3 spans 14 amino acids. CDR3 in amino acids: CASSIGGDTYGYTF. CDR3 coding DNA: TGTGCCAGTAGTATAGGAGGGGACACCTATGGCTACACCTTC.

This rearrangement joins TRBV5-6 to TRBJ2-7, with 10 bases lining up with TRBD1. The junction had 9 bases not matched to a gene; V was cut back by 3 bases and J by 6 bases. Germline lookup yields CDR1 SGHDT and CDR2 YYEEEE. The CDR3 is made up of 15 amino acids. As DNA, the CDR3 is TGTGCCAGCAGCTCCGGGACAGGGGATCTCGGCGAGCAGTACTTC. Protein: CASSSGTGDLGEQYF.

The CDR3 sequence is CASSLRDYTEAFF. The CDR3 coding sequence is TGTGCCAGCAGTTTGCGTGACTACACTGAAGCTTTCTTT. The chain employs TRBV12-3 or TRBV12-4 and TRBJ1-1; D uncertain. V was shortened by 3 bases and J by 3 bases, with 8 bases between the two germline ends. The CDR3 contains 13 residues.

The rearrangement links TRBV27 to TRBJ2-2, with D possibly TRBD2 on 5 matching bases. Trimming cost V 5 bases and J 0 bases, with 16 bases left between them. The germline CDR1 and CDR2 sequences are MNHEY and SMNVEV (reference sequence). This CDR3 comprises 17 residues. The CDR3 protein is CASSTRLGSPNTGELFF. The DNA for the CDR3 is TGTGCCAGCAGTACCCGGCTGGGGAGCCCGAACACCGGGGAGCTGTTTTTT.

The sample holds a few counts of this clone. CDR3 sequence reads: CASSGPRSGRYNEQFF. CDR3 coding DNA: TGTGCCAGCAGCGGACCTCGGAGCGGGAGATACAATGAGCAGTTCTTC. V usage is TRBV9 and J usage is TRBJ2-1, with 8 bases fitting TRBD2. V gave up 3 bases and J gave up 4 bases; unmatched junction bases: 9. The CDR3 loop spans 16 amino acids. Germline lookup yields CDR1 SGDLS and CDR2 YYNGEE.

This sequence joins TRBV6-1 and TRBJ1-5, with D possibly matching TRBD1 (5 bases). Per the germline V gene, CDR1 is MNHNS and CDR2 is SASEGT. The V and J ends lost 3 bases and 4 bases respectively, with 16 bases between them. The CDR3 has 16 amino acids. CDR3 in DNA: TGTGCCAGCAGTGATCCTCAGGGTTTAGGAAATCAGCCCCAGCATTTT. As protein: CASSDPQGLGNQPQHF.

The chain employs TRBV7-2 and TRBJ2-5, with D perhaps matching TRBD1 (6 bases). CDR1 is SGHTA and CDR2 is FQGNSA in the germline V gene. The V and J ends lost 5 bases and 1 base respectively, with 11 bases between them. The CDR3 consists of 14 residues. The CDR3 reads CASSQQGFQETQYF. CDR3 DNA sequence: TGTGCCAGCAGCCAACAGGGCTTCCAAGAGACCCAGTACTTC.

This clone was seen just once. V usage is TRBV5-1 and J usage is TRBJ2-5, with 7 positions matching TRBD2. The CDR3 totals 16 residues. V lost 4 bases and J lost 1; bases outside the gene matches: 10. CDR1 is SGHRS and CDR2 is YFSETQ in the germline V gene. In nucleotides, the CDR3 is TGCGCCAGCAGCGTCGGAACGGGGGGAAGCCAAGAGACCCAGTACTTC. It specifies CASSVGTGGSQETQYF.

This chain links TRBV6-4 with TRBJ2-1, with 11 bases that match TRBD2. Germline CDR1 is MRHNA and CDR2 is SNTAGT. CDR3 length equals 16 residues. After removal of 3 bases from V and 7 bases from J, the junction contained 8 bases not matched to a gene. In DNA, the CDR3 is TGTGCCAGCAGTGAGGCGACTAGCGGGGTACAGAATGAGCAGTTCTTC. As protein: CASSEATSGVQNEQFF.

The rearrangement uses TRBV2 and TRBJ1-2, with 7 bases fitting TRBD1. This CDR3 contains 12 residues. Germline CDR1 reads SNHLY; CDR2 reads FYNNEI. V was clipped by 4 bases and J by 6 bases; unmatched bases: 2. As DNA, the CDR3 is TGTGCCAGCAGTGCACAGGGGAATGGCTACACCTTC. Its translation is CASSAQGNGYTF.

The chain has TRBV4-2 and TRBJ2-3; 8 nucleotides line up with TRBD2. CDR3 length equals 16 residues. V lost 4 bases, J lost 3 bases, and 9 bases stayed unmatched. Germline CDR1 LGHNA, CDR2 YNFKEQ. CDR3 coding DNA: TGTGCCAGCAGCCCCTCGGGCGGGGGGTTGACAGATACGCAGTATTTT. Its translation: CASSPSGGGLTDTQYF.

The chain recombines TRBV29-1 with TRBJ2-3; 9 bases map to TRBD2. This CDR3 contains 13 residues. From germline, CDR1 is SQVTM and CDR2 ANQGSEA. J was trimmed by 4 bases and V by 4 bases; bases with no gene match: 3. The chain's CDR3 is CSVAQREADTQYF. Written as DNA, the CDR3 is TGCAGCGTTGCCCAGCGGGAGGCAGATACGCAGTATTTT.

V and J are TRBV6-5 and TRBJ2-4; 9 bases are a match to TRBD2. V lost 2 bases, J lost 7 bases, and 6 bases stayed unmatched. The CDR3 sequence is 15 residues long. CDR1 is MNHEY, CDR2 SVGAGI, per germline. CDR3 DNA sequence: TGTGCCAGCAGTTACATTAGCGGGGGCAAGAACATTCAGTACTTC. Protein sequence: CASSYISGGKNIQYF.

The count of this clone is one. Written as DNA, the CDR3 is TGCGTTCCGATGGGTCAGGACAGGGGCACCCACGAGCAGTACTTC. Encoded protein: CVPMGQDRGTHEQYF. V is TRBV23-1 and J is TRBJ2-7, with 9 bases fitting TRBD1. TRBV23-1 is placed among ORFs of uncertain function. The CDR3 sequence is 15 residues long.

V is TRBV5-1 and J is TRBJ1-6; 10 bases agree with TRBD1. Trimming removed 4 bases from V and 3 bases from J; junction bases left unmatched: 7. Per the germline V gene, CDR1 is SGHRS and CDR2 is YFSETQ. This CDR3 has 17 amino acids. Written as DNA, the CDR3 is TGCGCCAGCAGCAGGGCCAGGACAGGGGGCTATAATTCACCCCTCCACTTT. Its translation: CASSRARTGGYNSPLHF. The variable domain in full, completed from reference TRBV5-1 and TRBJ1-6, reads KAGVTQTPRYLIKTRGQQVTLSCSPISGHRSVSWYQQTPGQGLQFLFEYFSETQRNKGNFPGRFSGRQFSNSRSEMNVSTLELGDSALYLCASSRARTGGYNSPLHFGNGTRLTVT.

This clone was seen more than once but under ten times. The chain is built from TRBV9 and TRBJ2-6; the match to TRBD1 covers 9 bases. The length of the CDR3 is 14 residues. The ends lost 4 bases at V and 13 bases at J; junction bases unmatched: 9. The V gene's germline CDR1 is SGDLS and CDR2 YYNGEE. In DNA form, the CDR3 reads TGTGCCAGCAGCATCGCCGGGACAGGGTGGGTCCTGACTTTC. This codes for CASSIAGTGWVLTF. The entire variable domain, with the rest obtained from reference TRBV9 and TRBJ2-6, is as follows: DSGVTQTPKHLITATGQRVTLRCSPRSGDLSVYWYQQSLDQGLQFLIQYYNGEERAKGNILERFSAQQFPDLHSELNLSSLELGDSALYFCASSIAGTGWVLTFGAGSRLTVL.

The chain joins TRBV5-1 to TRBJ1-1, with 8 bases lining up with TRBD1. The CDR3 consists of 14 residues. CDR1 is SGHRS and CDR2 is YFSETQ in the germline V gene. V trimming: 3 bases; J trimming: 3 bases; junction bases outside the gene matches: 4. CDR3 sequence: CASSYNRGDTEAFF. CDR3 sequence (DNA): TGCGCCAGCAGCTATAACAGGGGGGACACTGAAGCTTTCTTT.

The chain combines TRBV9 with TRBJ2-3; possible D gene TRBD2, 6 bases. Germline-derived CDR1 and CDR2 are SGDLS and YYNGEE. The V gene lost 2 bases and the J gene lost 5 bases, with 12 bases spanning the gap. CDR3 length equals 14 residues. Here the CDR3 reads CASSVGSGLDTQYF. The DNA for the CDR3 is TGTGCCAGCAGCGTGGGGAGCGGGCTAGATACGCAGTATTTT.

V usage is TRBV5-4 and J usage is TRBJ2-5, with TRBD2 identical over 8 bases. CDR1 and CDR2 from the germline V gene are SGHNT and YYREEE (reference sequence). The J segment lost 3 bases and the V segment lost 3 bases, leaving 4 bases of the junction unmatched. The CDR3 length is 14 residues. CDR3 amino acids: CASSWSGRKETQYF. CDR3 nucleotide sequence: TGTGCCAGCAGCTGGAGCGGGAGAAAAGAGACCCAGTACTTC.

The V and J genes are TRBV19 and TRBJ1-5; 7 bases line up with TRBD1. The CDR3 runs 15 residues. J gave up 2 bases and V 4 bases, and 5 bases lay outside the gene matches. Germline V CDR1 and CDR2: LNHDA, SQIVND (reference sequence). The DNA for the CDR3 is TGTGCCAGTAGTAGCAGGGGGACGGGCAATCAGCCCCAGCATTTT. Its protein product is CASSSRGTGNQPQHF.

The chain employs TRBV10-3 and TRBJ2-2; the match to TRBD2 covers 11 bases. The germline V gene encodes CDR1 ENHRY and CDR2 SYGVKD. The CDR3 consists of 17 residues. J was trimmed by 1 base and V by 6 bases; bases with no gene match: 7. CDR3 amino acids: CAIRSGLAGGNTGELFF. The DNA for the CDR3 is TGTGCCATCAGAAGCGGTCTAGCGGGGGGGAACACCGGGGAGCTGTTTTTT.